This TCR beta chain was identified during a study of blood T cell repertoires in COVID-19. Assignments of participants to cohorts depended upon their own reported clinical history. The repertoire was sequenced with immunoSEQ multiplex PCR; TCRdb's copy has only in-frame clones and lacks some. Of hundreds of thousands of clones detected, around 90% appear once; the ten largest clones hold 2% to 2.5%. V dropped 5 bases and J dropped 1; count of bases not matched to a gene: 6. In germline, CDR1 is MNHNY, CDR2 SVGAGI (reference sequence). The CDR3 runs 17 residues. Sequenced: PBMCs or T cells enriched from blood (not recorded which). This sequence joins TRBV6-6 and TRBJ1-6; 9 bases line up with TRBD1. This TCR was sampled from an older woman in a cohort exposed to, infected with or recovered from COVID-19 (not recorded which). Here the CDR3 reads CASSPRTGESYNSPLHF. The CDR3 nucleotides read TGTGCCAGCAGTCCCCGGACAGGGGAATCCTATAATTCACCCCTCCACTTT.